The 19 T cell receptor beta chains reported below all come from one sample, sequenced in a study of CD8+ T cells in alopecia areata. Extracted RNA was reverse transcribed, and the resulting cDNA served as sequencing template. Profiling relied on immunoSEQ multiplex PCR, and the TCRdb table lists in-frame clones only, not all of them. Found here are 150,000 to 200,000 clones, 50% to 65% of them singletons; the top ten hold approximately 15%. Treatment noted: oral pan-JAK inhibitor, 5-10 mg twice daily. The sample was CD4+ T cells sorted from blood, taken at week 24, from a patient treated with tofacitinib. Source of these receptors: a human donor with alopecia areata.

This clone was picked up one time. The chain uses TRBV2 and TRBJ2-7; 8 bases line up with TRBD1. In germline, CDR1 is SNHLY, CDR2 FYNNEI. The CDR3 extends over 13 amino acids. The J segment lost 1 base and the V segment lost 7 bases, leaving 3 bases of the junction unmatched. The CDR3 protein is CASNRDRSYEQYF. For the CDR3, the DNA is TGTGCCAGCAACCGGGACAGGTCCTACGAGCAGTACTTC.

To note about this clone: The sample has other DNA sequences that encode this CDR3 too. This sequence joins TRBV29-1 and TRBJ1-3, with D unclear. This CDR3 comprises 12 residues. V gave up 5 bases and J gave up 0 bases, with 5 bases separating them. From germline, CDR1 is SQVTM and CDR2 ANQGSEA. The CDR3 loop is CSVTGSGNTIYF. Written as DNA, the CDR3 is TGCAGCGTTACGGGCTCTGGAAACACCATATATTTT.

In DNA form, the CDR3 reads TGTGCCACCTCCCGGGATTTCAATTCACCCCTCCACTTT. Translation: CATSRDFNSPLHF. J is TRBJ1-6 and V is TRBV15; D ambiguous. V lost 8 bases, J lost 7 bases, and 12 bases lay in between. CDR1 and CDR2 from the germline V gene are LNHNV and YYDKDF (reference sequence). The CDR3 extends over 13 amino acids.

This chain joins TRBV6-5 and TRBJ1-2; perhaps TRBD1 as D (5 bases). Trimming shortened V by 2 bases and J by 9 bases, and 16 bases separated the two germline ends. The CDR3 length is 14 residues. The germline V gene has CDR1 MNHEY and CDR2 SVGAGI. The DNA for the CDR3 is TGTGCCAGCAGTTACAGATCAGGCAGGGCAAGCTACACCTTC. It codes for CASSYRSGRASYTF.

This chain links TRBV25-1 with TRBJ2-7, with D hard to call. There are 13 residues in the CDR3. From germline, CDR1 is MGHDK and CDR2 SYGVNS. V was pared by 5 bases and J by 2 bases, with 10 bases between. This CDR3 reads CASSTRSPYEQYF. The CDR3 bases are TGTGCCAGCAGTACGCGGTCCCCCTACGAGCAGTACTTC.

The rearrangement links TRBV7-2 to TRBJ2-1; 9 nucleotides line up with TRBD2. The CDR3 is made up of 16 amino acids. Germline CDR1 reads SGHTA; CDR2 reads FQGNSA. The junction had 8 bases not matched to a gene; V was cut back by 3 bases and J by 5 bases. CDR3 sequence: CASSLMLAGINNEQFF. CDR3 sequence (DNA): TGTGCCAGCAGCTTGATGCTAGCGGGGATTAACAATGAGCAGTTCTTC.

The chain recombines TRBV6-5 with TRBJ2-5; the D is unclear. V was trimmed by 2 bases and J by 1 base, leaving 8 bases between them. Germline V gives CDR1 MNHEY, CDR2 SVGAGI. The CDR3 extends over 14 amino acids. The CDR3 nucleotides are TGTGCCAGCAGTTACGTCGGGCTCCAAGAGACCCAGTACTTC. It translates to CASSYVGLQETQYF.

V usage is TRBV11-2 and J usage is TRBJ2-3, with D possibly being TRBD1 (5 bases). The V gene lost 3 bases and the J gene lost 2 bases, with 9 bases spanning the gap. Germline V gene lookup returns CDR1 SGHAT and CDR2 FQNNGV. The CDR3 loop spans 14 amino acids. The CDR3 DNA follows: TGTGCCAGCAGCTTGGGGCAGTTCACAGATACGCAGTATTTT. Amino acids: CASSLGQFTDTQYF.

CDR3 DNA sequence: TGCGCCAGCAGCTTGGCCGGCAGGACTACTGAAGCTTTCTTT. Translated: CASSLAGRTTEAFF. The rearrangement links TRBV5-1 to TRBJ1-1; D remains unclear. The CDR3 is made up of 14 amino acids. Between the trimmed V and J ends, which lost 0 bases and 5 bases, there was a span of 11 bases. CDR1 and CDR2 (germline): SGHRS, YFSETQ.

V usage is TRBV14 and J usage is TRBJ1-1; D remains ambiguous. Germline CDR1 SGHDN, CDR2 FVKESK. The CDR3 runs to 14 residues. Between the trimmed V and J ends, which lost 1 base and 1 base, there was a span of 7 bases. The CDR3 reads CASSQGSQNTEAFF. Here the CDR3 DNA reads TGTGCCAGCAGCCAAGGCAGCCAGAACACTGAAGCTTTCTTT.

With regard to this clone: The identical CDR3 is also encoded by other nucleotide sequences in the sample. This chain joins TRBV29-1 and TRBJ1-3; unclear D gene. Trimming cost V 3 bases and J 1 base, with 4 bases left between them. Per the germline V gene, CDR1 is SQVTM and CDR2 is ANQGSEA. The CDR3 covers 12 residues. CDR3 in amino acids: CSVDVSGNTIYF. In DNA, the CDR3 is TGCAGCGTTGATGTTTCTGGAAACACCATATATTTT.

The rearrangement joins TRBV30 to TRBJ1-3; D not certain. Per germline, CDR1 GTSNPN and CDR2 SVGIG (reference sequence). This CDR3 has 18 residues. With 1 base removed from V and 5 bases from J, the gap between germline ends came to 24 bases. In DNA, the CDR3 is TGTGCCTGGAGTGCAGACCGACTTTCTGTGGAGACTAGAAACACCATATATTTT. It is translated as CAWSADRLSVETRNTIYF.

The chain is built from TRBV7-9 and TRBJ1-1; D uncertain. The CDR3 totals 12 residues. Germline assignment: CDR1 SEHNR and CDR2 FQNEAQ (reference sequence). Trimming left V 1 base short and J 4 bases short, with 4 bases between. CDR3 sequence: CASSLGRTEAFF. For the CDR3, the DNA is TGTGCCAGCAGCTTAGGGCGCACTGAAGCTTTCTTT.

The rearrangement links TRBV29-1 to TRBJ2-1; 7 bases align to TRBD1. In germline, CDR1 is SQVTM, CDR2 ANQGSEA. The CDR3 has 14 amino acids. V lost 2 bases, J lost 7 bases, and 8 bases stayed unmatched. In DNA, the CDR3 is TGCAGCGTTGAACCCCCGGGACAGCCGAATGAGCAGTTCTTC. Translating gives CSVEPPGQPNEQFF.

This clone was detected once. The chain is built from TRBV4-2 and TRBJ2-3; tentative D call: TRBD2 (5 bases). CDR1 is LGHNA and CDR2 is YNFKEQ in the germline V gene. The CDR3 sequence is 14 residues long. V lost 5 bases and J lost 2, with 11 bases in between. The CDR3 nucleotides are TGTGCCAGCAGCTTATCGGGGATCACAGATACGCAGTATTTT. Its translation is CASSLSGITDTQYF.

This clone has a single count. This sequence joins TRBV30 and TRBJ1-5; D gene uncertain. The CDR3 has 14 residues. V lost 1 base and J lost 1, with 8 bases in between. From germline, CDR1 is GTSNPN and CDR2 SVGIG (reference sequence). CDR3 sequence (DNA): TGTGCCTGGAGTGGGATGAGAAGCAATCAGCCCCAGCATTTT. It yields the protein CAWSGMRSNQPQHF. The whole variable domain, remainder taken from reference TRBV30 and TRBJ1-5, is SQTIHQWPATLVQPVGSPLSLECTVEGTSNPNLYWYRQAAGRGLQLLFYSVGIGQISSEVPQNLSASRPQDRQFILSSKKLLLSDSGFYLCAWSGMRSNQPQHFGDGTRLSIL.

The chain carries TRBV6-5 and TRBJ1-6, with D uncertain. Germline V gene data show CDR1 as MNHEY and CDR2 as SVGAGI. The length of the CDR3 is 12 residues. The V end was cut by 7 bases, the J end by 4 bases, with 5 bases between. CDR3 DNA: TGTGCCAGCAACGATTATAATTCACCCCTCCACTTT. Amino acids: CASNDYNSPLHF.

This clone was picked up a small number of times. V usage is TRBV2 and J usage is TRBJ1-1; 8 bases agree with TRBD1. This CDR3 has 13 residues. CDR1 SNHLY and CDR2 FYNNEI come from the germline V gene. Unmatched junction bases numbered 6, after V lost 7 bases and J lost 5 bases. The CDR3 DNA is TGTGCCAGCAACGGACAGGGAGATACTGAAGCTTTCTTT. Its translation is CASNGQGDTEAFF.

The rearrangement joins TRBV7-9 to TRBJ2-2; D may be TRBD2 (5 bases). The CDR3 sequence is 15 residues long. Germline V lookup: CDR1 SEHNR, CDR2 FQNEAQ (reference sequence). The germline V and J ends were trimmed by 1 base and 6 bases, with 12 bases remaining between them. CDR3 in amino acids: CASSLDSLASGELFF. In nucleotides, the CDR3 is TGTGCCAGCAGCTTAGATTCGCTAGCTTCCGGGGAGCTGTTTTTT.